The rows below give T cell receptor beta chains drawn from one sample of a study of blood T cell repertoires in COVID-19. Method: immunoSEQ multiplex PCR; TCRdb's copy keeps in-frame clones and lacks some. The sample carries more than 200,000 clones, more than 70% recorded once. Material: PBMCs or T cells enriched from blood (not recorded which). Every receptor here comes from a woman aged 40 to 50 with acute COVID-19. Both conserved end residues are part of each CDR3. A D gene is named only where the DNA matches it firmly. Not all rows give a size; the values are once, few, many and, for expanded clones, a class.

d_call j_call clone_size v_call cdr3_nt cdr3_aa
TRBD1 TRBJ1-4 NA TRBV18 TGTGCCAGCTCACATCATCCGGGACAGTTAAATGAAAAACTGTTTTTT CASSHHPGQLNEKLFF
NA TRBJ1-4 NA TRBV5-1 TGCGCCAGCAGCTTGGACCCATCCGGCGGGGAAAAACTGTTTTTT CASSLDPSGGEKLFF
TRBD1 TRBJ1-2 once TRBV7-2 TGTGCCAGCAGCTTAGTCGCCGTCAGGGGGGATGGCTACACCTTC CASSLVAVRGDGYTF
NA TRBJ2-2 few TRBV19 TGTGCCACGAGGTGGGGGGAGCTGTTTTTT CATRWGELFF
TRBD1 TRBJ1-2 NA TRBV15 TGTGCCACCAAAGGACAGGGGGACTATGGCTACACCTTC CATKGQGDYGYTF
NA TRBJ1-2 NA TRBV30 TGTGCCTGGAGAGAGCGTAGCGGCTACACCTTC CAWRERSGYTF
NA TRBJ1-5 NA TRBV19 TGTGCCAGTACTACTGCCGTAGGACCAACTTTTAGGGGTAATCAGCCCCAGCATTTT CASTTAVGPTFRGNQPQHF
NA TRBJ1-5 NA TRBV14 TGTGCCTCAGCAGTGGGCTTGCATCAGCCCCAGCATTTT CASAVGLHQPQHF
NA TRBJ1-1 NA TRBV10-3 TGTGCCATCCTACGAGGACAGAACACTGAAGCTTTCTTT CAILRGQNTEAFF
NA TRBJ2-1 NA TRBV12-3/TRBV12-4 TGTGCCGTCTCTCGGGGTTACAATGAGCAGTTCTTC CAVSRGYNEQFF
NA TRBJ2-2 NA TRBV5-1 TGCGCCAGTGGGGGGGCCGTCACCGGGGAGCTGTTTTTT CASGGAVTGELFF
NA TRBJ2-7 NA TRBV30 TGTGCCTGGAGTGGAGTTCGTGGACTACCATACGAGCAGTACTTC CAWSGVRGLPYEQYF
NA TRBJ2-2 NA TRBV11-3 TGTGCCAGCAGCTCACCTGCTAGCGACGGTCGCACCGGGGAGCTGTTTTTT CASSSPASDGRTGELFF
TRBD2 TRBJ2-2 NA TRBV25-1 TGTGCCAGCAGTGAACCGGGACTAGAGATCACCGGGGAGCTGTTTTTT CASSEPGLEITGELFF
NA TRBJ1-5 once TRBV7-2 TGTGCCAGCAGCTTAATTACACTACCCAATCAGCCCCAGCATTTT CASSLITLPNQPQHF
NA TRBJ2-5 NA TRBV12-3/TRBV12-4 TGTGCCAGCAGTCCCCCCCAGTTTGGGACCCAGTACTTC CASSPPQFGTQYF
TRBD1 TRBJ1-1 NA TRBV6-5 TGTGCCAGCAGTACAGCAGGGGGCACTGAAGCTTTCTTT CASSTAGGTEAFF
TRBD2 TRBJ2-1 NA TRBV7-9 TGTGCCAGCAGCTTAGGACTAGCGGGATACAATGAGCAGTTCTTC CASSLGLAGYNEQFF
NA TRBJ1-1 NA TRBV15 TGTGCCACCAGCAGAGATAGACAGCCGAACACTGAAGCTTTCTTT CATSRDRQPNTEAFF
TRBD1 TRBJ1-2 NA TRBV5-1 TGCGCCAGCAGCTTAGTCTTGACAGGGATAGACGGCTACACCTTC CASSLVLTGIDGYTF
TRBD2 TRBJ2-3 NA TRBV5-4 TGTGCCAGCAGCCTAAGGACTAGCGGGGGGGGAGATACGCAGTATTTT CASSLRTSGGGDTQYF
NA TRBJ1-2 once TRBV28 TGTGCCAGCACACTAGGGGGGGAACGGTATGGCTACACCTTC CASTLGGERYGYTF